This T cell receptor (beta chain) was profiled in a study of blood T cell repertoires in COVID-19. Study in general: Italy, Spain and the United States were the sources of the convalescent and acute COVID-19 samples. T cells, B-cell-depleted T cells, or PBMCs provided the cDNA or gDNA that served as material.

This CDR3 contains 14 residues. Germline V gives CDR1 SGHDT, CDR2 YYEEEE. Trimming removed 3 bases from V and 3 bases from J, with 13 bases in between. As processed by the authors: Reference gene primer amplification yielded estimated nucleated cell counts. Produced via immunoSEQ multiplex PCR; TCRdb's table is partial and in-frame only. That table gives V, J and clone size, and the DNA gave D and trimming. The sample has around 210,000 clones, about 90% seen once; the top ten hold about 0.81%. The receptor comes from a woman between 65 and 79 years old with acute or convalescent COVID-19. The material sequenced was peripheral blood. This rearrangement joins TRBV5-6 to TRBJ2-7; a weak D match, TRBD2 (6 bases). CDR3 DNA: TGTGCCAGCAGCTGGACGTCCGGGAGCTACGAGCAGTACTTC. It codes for CASSWTSGSYEQYF.